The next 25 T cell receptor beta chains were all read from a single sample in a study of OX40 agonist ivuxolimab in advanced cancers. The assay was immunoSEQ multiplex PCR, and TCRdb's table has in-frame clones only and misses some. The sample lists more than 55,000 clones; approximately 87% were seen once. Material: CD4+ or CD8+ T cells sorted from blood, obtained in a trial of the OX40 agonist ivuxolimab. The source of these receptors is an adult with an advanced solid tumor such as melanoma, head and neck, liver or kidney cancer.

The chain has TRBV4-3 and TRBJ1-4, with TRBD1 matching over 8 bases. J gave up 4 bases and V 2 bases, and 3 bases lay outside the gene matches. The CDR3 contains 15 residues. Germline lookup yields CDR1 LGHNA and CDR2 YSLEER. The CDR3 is CASSQLQGDNEKLFF. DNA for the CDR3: TGCGCCAGCAGCCAACTACAGGGGGATAATGAAAAACTGTTTTTT.

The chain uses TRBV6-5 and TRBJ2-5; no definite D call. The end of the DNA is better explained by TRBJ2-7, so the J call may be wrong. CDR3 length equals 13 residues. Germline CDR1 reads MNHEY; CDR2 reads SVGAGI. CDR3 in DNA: TGTGCCAGCAGACCCTCGATCTCCTACGAGCAGTACTTC. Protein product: CASRPSISYEQYF.

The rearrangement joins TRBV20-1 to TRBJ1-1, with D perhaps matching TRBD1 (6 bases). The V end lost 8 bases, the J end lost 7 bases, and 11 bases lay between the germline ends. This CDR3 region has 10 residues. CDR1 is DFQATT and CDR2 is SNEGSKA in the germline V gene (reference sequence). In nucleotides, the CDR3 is TGCAGTCCGAGACAGGTTGAAGCTTTCTTT. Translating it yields CSPRQVEAFF.

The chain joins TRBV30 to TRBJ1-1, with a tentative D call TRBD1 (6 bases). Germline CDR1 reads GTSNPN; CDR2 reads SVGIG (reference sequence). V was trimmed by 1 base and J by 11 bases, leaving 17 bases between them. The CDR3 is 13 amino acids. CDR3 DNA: TGTGCCTGGAGTGAGGGGGTACCACTGGGGGCTTTCTTT. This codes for CAWSEGVPLGAFF.

The CDR3 is CASSKWTGGNTEAFF. The CDR3 nucleotides read TGTGCCAGCAGCAAGTGGACAGGGGGAAACACTGAAGCTTTCTTT. The chain joins TRBV14 to TRBJ1-1; TRBD1 aligns across 10 bases. Germline CDR1 reads SGHDN; CDR2 reads FVKESK. This CDR3 spans 15 amino acids. J gave up 2 bases and V 5 bases, and 5 bases lay outside the gene matches. The complete variable domain, with remaining parts taken from reference TRBV14 and TRBJ1-1, reads EAGVTQFPSHSVIEKGQTVTLRCDPISGHDNLYWYRRVMGKEIKFLLHFVKESKQDESGMPNNRFLAERTGGTYSTLKVQPAELEDSGVYFCASSKWTGGNTEAFFGQGTRLTVV.

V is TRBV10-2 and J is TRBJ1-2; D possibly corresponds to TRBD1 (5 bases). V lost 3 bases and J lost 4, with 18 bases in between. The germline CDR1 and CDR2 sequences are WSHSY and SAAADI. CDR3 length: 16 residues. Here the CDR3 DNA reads TGCGCCAGCAGTGACCCTTCGGCGCCTGGGGCCTATGGCTACACCTTC. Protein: CASSDPSAPGAYGYTF.

CDR3: CAWSVARGYTF. CDR3 nucleotide sequence: TGTGCCTGGAGTGTTGCGCGGGGCTACACCTTC. This chain links TRBV30 with TRBJ1-2; D gene unclear. The V end lost 0 bases, the J end lost 8 bases, and 7 bases lay between the germline ends. CDR1 is GTSNPN and CDR2 is SVGIG in the germline V gene (reference sequence). This CDR3 is built from 11 residues.

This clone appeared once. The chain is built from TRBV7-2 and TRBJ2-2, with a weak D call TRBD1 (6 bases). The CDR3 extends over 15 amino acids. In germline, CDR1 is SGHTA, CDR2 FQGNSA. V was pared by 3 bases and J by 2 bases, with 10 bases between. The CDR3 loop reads CASSFQGPNTGELFF. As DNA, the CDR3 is TGTGCCAGCAGCTTTCAGGGGCCTAACACCGGGGAGCTGTTTTTT. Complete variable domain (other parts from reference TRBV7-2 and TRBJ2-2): GAGVSQSPSNKVTEKGKDVELRCDPISGHTALYWYRQSLGQGLEFLIYFQGNSAPDKSGLPSDRFSAERTGGSVSTLTIQRTQQEDSAVYLCASSFQGPNTGELFFGEGSRLTVL.

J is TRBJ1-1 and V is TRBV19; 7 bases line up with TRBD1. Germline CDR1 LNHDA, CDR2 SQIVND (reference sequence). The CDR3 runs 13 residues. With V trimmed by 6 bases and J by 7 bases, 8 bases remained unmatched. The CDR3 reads CASRRQGVVEAFF. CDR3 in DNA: TGTGCCAGTAGAAGACAGGGAGTGGTTGAAGCTTTCTTT.

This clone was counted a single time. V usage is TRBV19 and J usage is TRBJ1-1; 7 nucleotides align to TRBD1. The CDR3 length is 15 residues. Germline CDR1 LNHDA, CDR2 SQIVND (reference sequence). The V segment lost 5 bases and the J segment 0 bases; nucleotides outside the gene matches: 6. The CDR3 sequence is CASSADRMLNTEAFF. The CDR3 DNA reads TGTGCCAGTAGTGCGGACAGGATGCTGAACACTGAAGCTTTCTTT.

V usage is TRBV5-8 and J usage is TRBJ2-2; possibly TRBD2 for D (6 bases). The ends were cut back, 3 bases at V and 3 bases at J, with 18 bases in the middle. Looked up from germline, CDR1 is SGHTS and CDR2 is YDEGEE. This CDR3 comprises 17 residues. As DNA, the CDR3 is TGTGCCAGCAGCTACGAGGTGGGGGAGGCTTACACCGGGGAGCTGTTTTTT. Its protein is CASSYEVGEAYTGELFF.

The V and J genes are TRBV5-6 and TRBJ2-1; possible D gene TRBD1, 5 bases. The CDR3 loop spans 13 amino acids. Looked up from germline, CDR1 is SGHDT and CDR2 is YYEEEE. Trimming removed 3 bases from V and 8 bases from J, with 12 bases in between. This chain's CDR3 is CASSWIGVDEQFF. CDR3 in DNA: TGTGCCAGCAGCTGGATAGGGGTGGATGAGCAGTTCTTC.

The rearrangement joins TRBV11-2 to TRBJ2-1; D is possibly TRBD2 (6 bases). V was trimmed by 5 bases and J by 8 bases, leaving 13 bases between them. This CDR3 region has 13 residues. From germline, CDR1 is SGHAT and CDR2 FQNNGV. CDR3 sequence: CASSPRWGDEQFF. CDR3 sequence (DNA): TGTGCCAGCAGCCCTCGCTGGGGGGATGAGCAGTTCTTC.

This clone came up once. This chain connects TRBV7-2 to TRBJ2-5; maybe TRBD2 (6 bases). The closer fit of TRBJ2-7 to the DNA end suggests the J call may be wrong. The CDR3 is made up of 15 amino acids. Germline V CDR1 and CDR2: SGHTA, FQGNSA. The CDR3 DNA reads TGTGCCAGCAGCCCCGCGGCTGACGGGGGCTACGAGCAGTACTTC. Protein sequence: CASSPAADGGYEQYF.

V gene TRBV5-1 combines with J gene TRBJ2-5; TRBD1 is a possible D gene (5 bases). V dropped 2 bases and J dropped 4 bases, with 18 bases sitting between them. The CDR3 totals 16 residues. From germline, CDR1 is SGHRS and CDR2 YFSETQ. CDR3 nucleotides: TGCGCCAGCAGCTTCCGGACCCAGGGTAGGACAGAGACCCAGTACTTC. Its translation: CASSFRTQGRTETQYF.

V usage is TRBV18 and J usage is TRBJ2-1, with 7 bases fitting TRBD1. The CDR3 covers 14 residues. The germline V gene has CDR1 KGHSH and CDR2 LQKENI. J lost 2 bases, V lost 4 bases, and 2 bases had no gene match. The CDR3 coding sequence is TGTGCCAGCTCACGGGACAGTACCTACAATGAGCAGTTCTTC. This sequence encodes CASSRDSTYNEQFF.

The CDR3 nucleotides read TGTGCCATCAGCGCCGGGGGGGCAGCCCAGCCCCAGCATTTT. Its translation: CAISAGGAAQPQHF. The chain has TRBV10-3 and TRBJ1-5; D possibly corresponds to TRBD1 (6 bases). Deletions cut 6 bases from V and 7 bases from J, with 16 bases between. The CDR3 is 14 residues long. Per germline, CDR1 ENHRY and CDR2 SYGVKD.

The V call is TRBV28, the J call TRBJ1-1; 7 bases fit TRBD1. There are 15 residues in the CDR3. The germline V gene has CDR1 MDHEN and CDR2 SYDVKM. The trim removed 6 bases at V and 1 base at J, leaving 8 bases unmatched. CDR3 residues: CASRTGSGGNTEAFF. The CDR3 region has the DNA TGTGCCAGCAGGACAGGGTCGGGGGGGAACACTGAAGCTTTCTTT.

CDR3 amino acids: CASSLRGTELGNTEAFF. DNA of the CDR3: TGTGCCAGCAGCTTAAGGGGGACCGAATTGGGGAACACTGAAGCTTTCTTT. The chain has TRBV7-3 and TRBJ1-1, with D tentatively TRBD1 (5 bases). V lost 1 base and J 1 base, leaving 16 bases between the germline ends. Germline assignment: CDR1 SGHTA and CDR2 FQGTGA. CDR3 length: 17 amino acids.

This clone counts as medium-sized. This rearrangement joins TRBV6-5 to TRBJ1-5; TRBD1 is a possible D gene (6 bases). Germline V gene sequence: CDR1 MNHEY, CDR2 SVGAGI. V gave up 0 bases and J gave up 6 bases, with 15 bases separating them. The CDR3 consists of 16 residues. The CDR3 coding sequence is TGTGCCAGCAGTTACTCGAGGGGGGAAATGGGTCAGCCCCAGCATTTT. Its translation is CASSYSRGEMGQPQHF.

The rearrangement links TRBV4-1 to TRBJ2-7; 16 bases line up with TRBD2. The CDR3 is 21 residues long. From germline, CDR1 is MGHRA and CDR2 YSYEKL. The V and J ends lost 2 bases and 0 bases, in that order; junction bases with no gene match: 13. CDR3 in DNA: TGCGCCAGCAGCCAAAGGCTTTCCGGGACTAGCGGGAGGGAGGGCTCCTACGAGCAGTACTTC. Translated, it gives CASSQRLSGTSGREGSYEQYF.

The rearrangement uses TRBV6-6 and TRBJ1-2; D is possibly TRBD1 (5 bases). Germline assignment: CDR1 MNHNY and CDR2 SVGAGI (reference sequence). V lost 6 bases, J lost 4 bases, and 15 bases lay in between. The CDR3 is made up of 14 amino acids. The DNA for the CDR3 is TGTGCCAGCAGACAACAGGCTGGAGTCTATGGCTACACCTTC. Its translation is CASRQQAGVYGYTF.

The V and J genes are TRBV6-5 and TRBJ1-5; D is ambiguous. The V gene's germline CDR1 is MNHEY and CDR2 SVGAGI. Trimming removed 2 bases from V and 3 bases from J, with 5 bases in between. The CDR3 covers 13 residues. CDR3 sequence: CASSYGINQPQHF. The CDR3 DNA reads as TGTGCCAGCAGTTACGGGATCAATCAGCCCCAGCATTTT.

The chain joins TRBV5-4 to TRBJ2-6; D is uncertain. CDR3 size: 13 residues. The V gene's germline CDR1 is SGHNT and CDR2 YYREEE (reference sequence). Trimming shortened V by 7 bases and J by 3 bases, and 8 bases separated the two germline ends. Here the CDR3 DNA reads TGTGCCAGCCCGAAGGTTGGGGCCAACGTCCTGACTTTC. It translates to CASPKVGANVLTF.

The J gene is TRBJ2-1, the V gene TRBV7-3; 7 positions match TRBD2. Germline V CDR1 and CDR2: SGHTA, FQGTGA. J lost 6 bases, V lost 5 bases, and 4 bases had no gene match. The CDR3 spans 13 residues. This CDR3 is CASSPGLLNEQFF. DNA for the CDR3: TGTGCCAGCAGCCCGGGACTACTCAATGAGCAGTTCTTC.